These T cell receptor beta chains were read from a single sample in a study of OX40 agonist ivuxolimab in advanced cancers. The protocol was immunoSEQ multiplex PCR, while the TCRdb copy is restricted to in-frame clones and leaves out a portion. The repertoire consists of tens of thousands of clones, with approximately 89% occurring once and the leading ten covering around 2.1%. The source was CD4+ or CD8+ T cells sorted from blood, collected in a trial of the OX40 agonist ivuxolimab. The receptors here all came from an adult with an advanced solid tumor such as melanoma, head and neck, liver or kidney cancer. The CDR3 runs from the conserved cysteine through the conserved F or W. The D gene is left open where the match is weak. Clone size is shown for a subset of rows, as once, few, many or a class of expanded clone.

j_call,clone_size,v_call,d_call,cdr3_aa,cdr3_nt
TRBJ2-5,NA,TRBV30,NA,CAWSVQGTETQYF,TGTGCCTGGAGTGTACAGGGTACGGAGACCCAGTACTTC
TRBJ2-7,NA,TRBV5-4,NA,CASSLVQGSYEQYF,TGTGCCAGCAGCTTGGTCCAGGGGTCTTACGAGCAGTACTTC
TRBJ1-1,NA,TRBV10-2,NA,CASRRTALIEAFF,TGCGCCAGCAGACGGACAGCCCTAATTGAAGCTTTCTTT
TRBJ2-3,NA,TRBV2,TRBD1,CASRGTGRRNTDTQYF,TGTGCCAGCAGAGGGACAGGGCGGCGCAACACAGATACGCAGTATTTT
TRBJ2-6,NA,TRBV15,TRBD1,CATSRDRVSGANVLTF,TGTGCCACCAGCAGGGACAGGGTCTCTGGGGCCAACGTCCTGACTTTC
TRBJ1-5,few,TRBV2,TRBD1,CASRAGTGVQPQHF,TGTGCCAGCAGGGCCGGGACAGGGGTTCAGCCCCAGCATTTT
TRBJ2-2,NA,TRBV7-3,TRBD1,CASSGRDRGREELFF,TGTGCCAGCAGCGGCCGGGACAGGGGGCGGGAGGAGCTGTTTTTT
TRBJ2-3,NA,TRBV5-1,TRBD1,CASSLGRTGALSDTQYF,TGCGCCAGCAGCTTGGGCCGGACAGGGGCTCTGTCAGATACGCAGTATTTT
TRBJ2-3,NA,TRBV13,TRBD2,CASSVAGGPTDTQYF,TGTGCCAGCAGCGTAGCGGGAGGGCCCACAGATACGCAGTATTTT
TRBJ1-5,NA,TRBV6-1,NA,CASNEIINRDQPQHF,TGTGCCAGCAACGAGATTATAAACCGGGATCAGCCCCAGCATTTT
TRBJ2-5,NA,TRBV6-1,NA,CASSAQETQYF,TGTGCCAGCAGTGCCCAAGAGACCCAGTACTTC
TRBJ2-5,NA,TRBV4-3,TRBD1,CASSQDWTGQETQYF,TGCGCCAGCAGCCAAGATTGGACAGGACAAGAGACCCAGTACTTC
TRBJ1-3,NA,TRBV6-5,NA,CASRSVNTIYF,TGTGCCAGTCGGTCGGTCAACACCATATATTTT
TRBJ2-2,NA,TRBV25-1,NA,CASSAPRAPGELFF,TGTGCCAGCAGTGCCCCCCGGGCGCCCGGGGAGCTGTTTTTT
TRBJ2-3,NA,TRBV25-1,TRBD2,CASRPGLAADTQYF,TGTGCCAGCAGACCGGGACTAGCGGCAGATACGCAGTATTTT
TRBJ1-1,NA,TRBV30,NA,CAWGGGRREAFF,TGTGCCTGGGGGGGAGGGAGAAGAGAAGCTTTCTTT
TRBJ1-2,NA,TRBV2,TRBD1,CARGQGRNYGYTF,TGTGCCAGGGGACAGGGGAGGAACTATGGCTACACCTTC
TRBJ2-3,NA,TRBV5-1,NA,CASSPQSDTQYF,TGCGCCAGCAGCCCCCAGAGCGATACGCAGTATTTT
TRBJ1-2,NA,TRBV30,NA,CAWKMEGTLF,TGTGCCTGGAAGATGGAAGGCACTCTCTTC
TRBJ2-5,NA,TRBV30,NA,CAWSVGSRQETQYF,TGTGCCTGGAGTGTGGGGAGTCGGCAAGAGACCCAGTACTTC